Listed here is a single T cell receptor beta chain. Its recognized antigen is unknown. There are no base qualities to consult, and no much larger clone falls within one base. Synthetic TCR analog templates were spiked into each PCR to estimate absolute template abundance from read counts. The immunoSEQ assay used bias-controlled V and J gene primers to amplify TCRbeta CDR3 regions from genomic DNA. Rearranged TCRbeta segments were sequenced at approximately 20X coverage. Turning to the authors' computational methods: Clustering was used to correct sequencing errors, and CDR3s were annotated against IMGT so that V, D and J genes could be assigned. Out-of-frame and stop-codon sequences were excluded, and only productive TCRbeta rearrangements were used in downstream analyses. Clonality was computed as one minus Shannon entropy normalized by the log of the number of unique productive sequences. Clones differing between time points or between blood and tumor were identified using Fisher's exact test with Benjamini-Hochberg correction, with an adjusted p below 0.01 applied as the threshold. TCRdb retrieved this table from immuneACCESS and kept in-frame rearrangements only. Not all clones are present; in checked studies, unresolved V genes account for under half, and no reason is known for the remainder. V and J calls and clone size are given by that table; D and trimming were obtained from the DNA. This sample holds roughly 20,000 clones; 80% to 90% were observed only once. The biggest ten clones account for roughly 3.6% of the sample.

The data originate from a study of PD-L1 blockade in urothelial cancer listed by TCRdb under 2017. Turning to the overall study: All patients started therapy in about 2014 and received atezolizumab 1,200 mg intravenously every 3 weeks. About 85% of the roughly 29 patients were males with bladder-origin urothelial cancer, and about two thirds of the roughly 30 reported a prior smoking history. Patients had an ECOG performance status of 0 or 1 and had received between 0 and 3 prior chemotherapy regimens. Blood samples were analyzed 3 weeks after the start of treatment (second dose) and 6 weeks after the start of treatment. Blood samples gave a median of 141,255 T cells and tens of thousands of unique TCRs, with a median clonality of around 0.08. The study, an exploratory multi-omic analysis, examined somatic, immune and clinical correlates of response to PD-L1 blockade with atezolizumab in urothelial cancer. Pretreatment tumor samples and matched peripheral blood, collected serially before and after atezolizumab treatment, underwent TCR sequencing. Durable clinical benefit was defined as a progression-free survival longer than 6 months, and TCR features were additionally tested against progression-free survival and overall survival. In the same patients who had TCR sequencing, pretreatment tumors also underwent whole exome sequencing and RNA sequencing. Durable clinical benefit was achieved by nine patients but not by the remaining 20. Twenty-nine patients had pretreatment blood TCR-seq, around 24 had at least one posttreatment blood collection, and around 24 had tumor TCR-seq.

The cohort included about 30 patients with locally advanced or metastatic urothelial carcinoma who were treated at Memorial Sloan Kettering on a trial protocol. Peripheral blood mononuclear cells were collected pretreatment and during treatment, at between 1 and 8 total time points per patient. The Qiagen DNeasy Blood extraction kit was used to purify genomic DNA from total PBMCs and tumor samples. Collected pretreatment and during treatment, PBMCs were isolated and stored as previously described. Broader findings and caveats from the paper: Because the sample size was small (n ≈ 31) and many exploratory analyses were performed, the results are intended to be hypothesis-generating. Greater expansion of tumor-associated TCR clones in peripheral blood 3 weeks after the start of treatment was observed in patients with durable benefit (n ≈ 22, p = 0.022). Improved progression-free and overall survival was associated with having pretreatment peripheral blood TCR clonality below the median.

Trimming leaves V shorter by 5 bases and J shorter by 2 bases, with the junction holding 3 bases beyond the gene matches. Reading from cysteine to phenylalanine, the CDR3 counts 17 amino acids. Only the CDR3 region is kept as DNA, spanning 51 bases read in frame from base 1. CDR1 SEHNR and CDR2 FQNEAQ were looked up in the germline V gene (reference sequence). The source was PBMCs, collected around atezolizumab (anti-PD-L1) treatment. This chain is built from TRBV7-9 and TRBJ2-1, and TRBD2 matches 16 of the central bases. The clonotype comes from a man aged 50 to 60 with urothelial cancer. The CDR3 region: CASSPGTSGRAYNEQFF. The sequence in DNA is TGTGCCAGCAGCCCCGGGACTAGCGGGAGGGCCTACAATGAGCAGTTCTTC.